This passage covers 18 T cell receptor beta chains from one sample sequenced in a study of Graves' ophthalmopathy and Graves' hyperthyroidism (dated by TCRdb to the late 2010s). TCRdb shows the sequencer as Illumina HiSeq 2000. For repertoire sequencing, the TCR beta CDR3 regions were amplified from RNA transcripts. HTBI primers and the Qiagen OneStep RT-PCR kit were used in a first-round RT-PCR, which was followed by a second-round multiplex PCR, size selection and purification. In TCRdb, the public reads were trimmed at Q25 with fastp and aligned with MiXCR, with productive beta chains retained. Records with the same CDR3 protein are collapsed into one entry carrying the most frequent genes and DNA. This sample holds about 480,000 distinct CDR3 sequences; roughly an eighth were observed only once. Roughly 9.8% of the sample rests with the top ten. Sequencing used blood. The source of these receptors is a woman aged 30 to 39 with Graves' ophthalmopathy. Donor details come from another sample of the same person, matched by shared clones.

This clonotype appeared a few times. The V call is TRBV20-1, the J call TRBJ1-3, with D unresolved. Trimming stripped 4 bases from V and 6 bases from J, with 13 bases between. CDR1 and CDR2 (germline): DFQATT, SNEGSKA (reference sequence). The CDR3 covers 13 residues. CDR3 in DNA: TGCAGTGCTAAGCGGGTGCTGGAAAACACCATATATTTT. Translated, it gives CSAKRVLENTIYF.

In its sample, this clonotype was seen many times. This chain uses TRBV7-2 with TRBJ2-7; TRBD2 matches 7 bases. The CDR3 spans 15 residues. The ends lost 5 bases at V and 2 bases at J; junction bases unmatched: 9. Germline loops: CDR1 SGHTA, CDR2 FQGNSA. Here the CDR3 reads CASSPTSVGPYEQYF. The CDR3 nucleotides read TGTGCCAGCAGCCCAACTAGCGTTGGACCCTACGAGCAGTACTTC.

The chain combines TRBV10-3 with TRBJ1-1; TRBD1 is a possible D gene (5 bases). Trimming shortened V by 0 bases and J by 1 base, and 15 bases separated the two germline ends. The CDR3 consists of 17 residues. From germline, CDR1 is ENHRY and CDR2 SYGVKD. CDR3 loop: CAISESMAGSPNTEAFF. CDR3 nucleotides: TGTGCCATCAGTGAGTCAATGGCAGGGTCACCGAACACTGAAGCTTTCTTT.

There are many counts of this clonotype. This chain connects TRBV4-1 to TRBJ2-7; TRBD1 matches at 7 bases. This CDR3 has 13 amino acids. Germline loops: CDR1 MGHRA, CDR2 YSYEKL. The V segment lost 8 bases and the J segment 4 bases; nucleotides outside the gene matches: 8. This CDR3 reads CASGQGGQYEQYF. The DNA for the CDR3 is TGCGCCAGCGGACAAGGGGGACAGTACGAGCAGTACTTC.

This clonotype came up many times. The chain is built from TRBV19 and TRBJ1-2; no clear D gene. CDR3 length: 12 residues. Trimming removed 9 bases at V and 7 bases at J, with 15 bases between. The germline V gene has CDR1 LNHDA and CDR2 SQIVND (reference sequence). CDR3 sequence (DNA): TGTGCCAGCGGCGGGGATTTGGGTGGCTACACCTTC. Its translation is CASGGDLGGYTF.

This clonotype was observed many times. This rearrangement joins TRBV12-3 or TRBV12-4 to TRBJ1-5; 7 positions match TRBD1. The CDR3 length is 20 residues. J was trimmed by 5 bases and V by 1 base; bases with no gene match: 20. The CDR3 DNA sequence: TGTGCCAGCAGTTTAGTGGGGCAGGGGGGACCCCTTTTCGGTGATCAGCCCCAGCATTTT. It yields the protein CASSLVGQGGPLFGDQPQHF.

Many counts were recorded for this clonotype. This chain links TRBV5-1 with TRBJ1-1; TRBD1 is a possible D gene (5 bases). Germline V lookup: CDR1 SGHRS, CDR2 YFSETQ. There are 14 residues in the CDR3. The V end was cut by 0 bases, the J end by 3 bases, with 9 bases between. The CDR3 here is CASSLAWGDTEAFF. The CDR3 DNA reads as TGCGCCAGCAGCTTGGCTTGGGGGGACACTGAAGCTTTCTTT.

Many counts were recorded for this clonotype. The V call is TRBV13, the J call TRBJ2-1; a possible D gene is TRBD1 (6 bases). Trimming pared 0 bases from V and 9 bases from J, leaving 15 bases between. Germline CDR1 PRHDT, CDR2 FYEKMQ (reference sequence). This CDR3 has 15 residues. The CDR3 sequence: CASSLGDRIVGEQFF. CDR3 nucleotides: TGTGCCAGCAGCTTAGGAGACAGGATCGTCGGTGAGCAGTTCTTC.

This clonotype showed up just a few times. The chain joins TRBV5-1 to TRBJ2-2; TRBD2 is a possible D gene (6 bases). The CDR3 contains 17 residues. Per germline, CDR1 SGHRS and CDR2 YFSETQ. Trimming took 1 base from V and 3 from J, leaving 16 bases between them. CDR3 sequence reads: CASSLSGRERYTGELFF. The CDR3, as DNA: TGCGCCAGCAGCTTGTCAGGACGGGAGCGTTACACCGGGGAGCTGTTTTTT.

This clonotype was counted at least ten times. The rearrangement links TRBV6-5 to TRBJ2-5, with 9 bases fitting TRBD1. J lost 5 bases, V lost 0 bases, and 4 bases had no gene match. The CDR3 runs 15 residues. CDR1 MNHEY and CDR2 SVGAGI come from the germline V gene. The CDR3 bases are TGTGCCAGCAGTTACTCTAAGGGGACAGGGGAGACCCAGTACTTC. This sequence encodes CASSYSKGTGETQYF.

This clonotype has ten or more counts. The chain carries TRBV30 and TRBJ1-6; 8 bases map to TRBD1. V lost 3 bases, J lost 6 bases, and 7 bases stayed unmatched. This CDR3 contains 15 residues. Germline V gives CDR1 GTSNPN, CDR2 SVGIG (reference sequence). CDR3 sequence reads: CAWSGGTGGNSPLHF. CDR3 coding DNA: TGTGCCTGGAGCGGCGGGACAGGCGGTAATTCACCCCTCCACTTT.

As to this clonotype: Germline is not matched at one junction end, which may reflect a read error. V usage is TRBV6-1 and J usage is TRBJ1-2; TRBD1 agrees at 7 bases. The CDR3 contains 13 residues. Per the germline V gene, CDR1 is MNHNS and CDR2 is SASEGT. CDR3 DNA: TGTGCCAGCAGTACCTTTGGACAGGCTCGGCCCTCCTTC. Translation: CASSTFGQARPSF.

This clonotype was seen at least ten times. V is TRBV5-1 and J is TRBJ2-7; D is undetermined. V lost 1 base, J lost 5 bases, and 13 bases lay in between. The CDR3 sequence is 14 residues long. The germline CDR1 and CDR2 sequences are SGHRS and YFSETQ. The CDR3 DNA reads as TGCGCCAGCAGCTTGATGGTTAGTGAAGACGAGCAGTACTTC. Its protein is CASSLMVSEDEQYF.

This clonotype came up many times. Just one base apart from a much larger clone, this may be a read error. The rearrangement links TRBV2 to TRBJ2-5; D call uncertain. Deletions cut 4 bases from V and 5 bases from J, with 5 bases between. From germline, CDR1 is SNHLY and CDR2 FYNNEI. The CDR3 runs to 11 residues. CDR3 in amino acids: CASSGWETQYF. The CDR3 DNA follows: TGTGCCAGCAGTGGTTGGGAGACCCAGTACTTC.

This clonotype was seen only a few times. The rearrangement uses TRBV12-3 or TRBV12-4 and TRBJ2-7; 7 bases fit TRBD1. The CDR3 extends over 15 amino acids. With V trimmed by 7 bases and J by 9 bases, 18 bases remained unmatched. The CDR3 loop is CASMPDRRNQVGQYF. CDR3 DNA: TGTGCCAGCATGCCGGACAGGCGAAATCAGGTGGGGCAGTACTTC.

This clonotype has a count of ten or more. This chain connects TRBV13 to TRBJ2-5, with D possibly TRBD1 on 5 matching bases. CDR1 is PRHDT and CDR2 is FYEKMQ in the germline V gene (reference sequence). Trimming pared 5 bases from V and 5 bases from J, leaving 18 bases between. The CDR3 extends over 15 amino acids. DNA for the CDR3: TGTGCCAGCAGCCCCGCACAAGGGGCTGGGGAGACCCAGTACTTC. It codes for CASSPAQGAGETQYF. Filled out from reference TRBV13 and TRBJ2-5, the complete variable domain reads AAGVIQSPRHLIKEKRETATLKCYPIPRHDTVYWYQQGPGQDPQFLISFYEKMQSDKGSIPDRFSAQQFSDYHSELNMSSLELGDSALYFCASSPAQGAGETQYFGPGTRLLVL.

This clonotype has ten or more counts. The rearrangement links TRBV20-1 to TRBJ2-7; weak D call: TRBD2 (5 bases). Trimming took off 6 bases at V and 1 base at J, with 7 bases between the two ends. This CDR3 has 11 residues. The germline gives CDR1 DFQATT, CDR2 SNEGSKA (reference sequence). The CDR3 DNA sequence: TGCAGTGCACAGCGGTCCTACGAGCAGTACTTC. Its protein product is CSAQRSYEQYF.

This clonotype turned up a few times. This chain joins TRBV5-1 and TRBJ2-7, with TRBD2 identical over 7 bases. The trim removed 3 bases at V and 1 base at J, leaving 7 bases unmatched. The germline V gene encodes CDR1 SGHRS and CDR2 YFSETQ. The CDR3 spans 15 residues. In DNA form, the CDR3 reads TGCGCCAGCAGCTGGGCGGGGGAAAGTTCCTACGAGCAGTACTTC. Encoded protein: CASSWAGESSYEQYF.